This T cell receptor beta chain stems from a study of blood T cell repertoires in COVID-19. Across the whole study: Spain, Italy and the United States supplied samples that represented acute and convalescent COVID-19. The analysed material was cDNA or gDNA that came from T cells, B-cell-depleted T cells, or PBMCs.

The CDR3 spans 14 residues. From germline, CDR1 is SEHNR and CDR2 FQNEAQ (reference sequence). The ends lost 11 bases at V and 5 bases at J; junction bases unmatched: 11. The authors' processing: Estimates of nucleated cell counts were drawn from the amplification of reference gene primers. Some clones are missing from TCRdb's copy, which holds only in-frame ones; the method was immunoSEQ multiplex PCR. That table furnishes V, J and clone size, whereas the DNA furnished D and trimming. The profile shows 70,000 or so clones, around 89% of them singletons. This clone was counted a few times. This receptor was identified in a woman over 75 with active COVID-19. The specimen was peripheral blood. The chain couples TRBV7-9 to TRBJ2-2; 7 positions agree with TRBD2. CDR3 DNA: TGTGCCGACCAAGCAGCGGGAAAGACCGGGGAGCTGTTTTTT. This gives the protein CADQAAGKTGELFF.